These 31 T cell receptor beta chains were all obtained from the same sample, sequenced in a study of T cells after yellow fever vaccination (dated by TCRdb to the late 2010s). Libraries came from 5' RACE. The instrument was an Illumina NovaSeq 6000. The public reads were run again by TCRdb, first through fastp at Q25 and then through MiXCR, and only productive beta chains were kept. Rows are unified per CDR3 protein, each entry keeping the most common DNA and genes. For this sample the table gives 150,000 to 200,000 distinct CDR3 sequences, of which approximately 10% were detected only once. Together, the top ten hold 36% of the sample. This sample's treatment or condition label indicates: live attenuated yellow fever vaccine strain. Sample: CD8+ T cells sorted from PBMCs, taken 15 days after the yellow fever booster vaccination. The receptor source for this set is a young man who received the YFV17D yellow fever vaccine.

This sequence joins TRBV6-5 and TRBJ1-1; no clear D. The germline V gene has CDR1 MNHEY and CDR2 SVGAGI. V lost 2 bases and J lost 6, with 13 bases in between. There are 14 residues in the CDR3. CDR3 residues: CASSYNSAIPEAFF. The CDR3, as DNA: TGTGCCAGCAGTTACAATTCGGCAATCCCTGAAGCTTTCTTT.

The chain joins TRBV29-1 to TRBJ2-1; 8 positions match TRBD2. Germline CDR1 is SQVTM and CDR2 is ANQGSEA. The CDR3 contains 14 residues. V was clipped by 3 bases and J by 6 bases; unmatched bases: 7. This chain's CDR3 is CSVDGGGRSNEQFF. The CDR3 region has the DNA TGCAGCGTTGATGGCGGGGGGAGGAGCAATGAGCAGTTCTTC.

A few counts support this clonotype. The genes are TRBV21-1 and TRBJ1-2; the tabulated D call, TRBD1, remains unverified against the DNA. TRBV21-1 is noted as a pseudogene. The CDR3 loop spans 16 amino acids. CDR3 bases: TGTGCCAGCAGCAAATTTCCCAGGGGGTCCTTCTATGGCTACACCTTC. This gives the protein CASSKFPRGSFYGYTF.

Ten or more counts support this clonotype. The V call is TRBV15, the J call TRBJ2-3; D possibly matches TRBD1 or TRBD2 (5 bases each). The CDR3 runs to 15 residues. Trimming pared 9 bases from V and 6 bases from J, leaving 22 bases between. Per the germline V gene, CDR1 is LNHNV and CDR2 is YYDKDF (reference sequence). As DNA, the CDR3 is TGTGCCACGAGGGATAGAAGGGGCGATCTGGATACGCAGTATTTT. This sequence encodes CATRDRRGDLDTQYF.

This chain uses TRBV29-1 with TRBJ2-7, with 12 bases identical to TRBD1. The CDR3 runs 13 residues. V trimming: 5 bases; J trimming: 5 bases; junction bases outside the gene matches: 4. Looked up from germline, CDR1 is SQVTM and CDR2 is ANQGSEA. This CDR3 reads CSVRGQGAHEQYF. The CDR3 bases are TGCAGCGTTAGGGGACAGGGGGCCCACGAGCAGTACTTC.

Only a few counts were recorded for this clonotype. The V gene is TRBV5-1, the J gene TRBJ1-2; D call uncertain. Germline V CDR1 and CDR2: SGHRS, YFSETQ. V dropped 4 bases and J dropped 7 bases, with 20 bases sitting between them. There are 15 residues in the CDR3. The CDR3 nucleotides read TGCGCCAGCAGCGAAGAGCCTCACTGGGGTCTTGGCTACACCTTC. Protein product: CASSEEPHWGLGYTF.

The chain uses TRBV7-6 and TRBJ2-5, with TRBD1 identical over 7 bases. CDR1 and CDR2 from the germline V gene are SGHVS and FNYEAQ. This CDR3 contains 12 residues. V trimming: 6 bases; J trimming: 5 bases; junction bases outside the gene matches: 3. The CDR3 loop is CASRGQRETQYF. The CDR3 nucleotides read TGTGCCAGCAGGGGACAGAGGGAGACCCAGTACTTC.

The chain has TRBV7-6 and TRBJ1-4; D call uncertain. The CDR3 spans 13 residues. V was cut by 5 bases and J by 8 bases, with 12 bases left in between. Germline CDR1 SGHVS, CDR2 FNYEAQ. CDR3 amino acids: CASSPPLREKLFF. The DNA for the CDR3 is TGTGCCAGCAGCCCCCCCCTTCGAGAAAAACTGTTTTTT.

The chain has TRBV5-6 and TRBJ1-1; D is possibly TRBD1 (6 bases). The germline gives CDR1 SGHDT, CDR2 YYEEEE. The CDR3 spans 14 residues. The V gene lost 4 bases and the J gene lost 1 base, with 11 bases spanning the gap. The chain's CDR3 is CASSPGTPNTEAFF. The CDR3, as DNA: TGTGCCAGCAGCCCTGGGACACCGAACACTGAAGCTTTCTTT.

The chain employs TRBV3-1 and TRBJ2-5; 7 bases fit TRBD2. After removal of 3 bases from V and 0 bases from J, the junction contained 4 bases not matched to a gene. This CDR3 comprises 15 residues. CDR1 and CDR2 (germline): LGHDT, YNNKEL (reference sequence). In nucleotides, the CDR3 is TGTGCCAGCAGCCAGCTGGGGGGGTACCAAGAGACCCAGTACTTC. This sequence encodes CASSQLGGYQETQYF.

In its sample, this clonotype was seen many times. The genes are TRBV5-1 and TRBJ1-2; D call uncertain. V gave up 5 bases and J gave up 0 bases, with 8 bases separating them. Germline CDR1 reads SGHRS; CDR2 reads YFSETQ. This CDR3 has 13 amino acids. The CDR3 here is CASRTDANYGYTF. Here the CDR3 DNA reads TGCGCCAGCAGAACGGACGCTAACTATGGCTACACCTTC.

This clonotype has ten or more counts. The chain links TRBV7-3 to TRBJ2-3, with D possibly TRBD2 on 5 matching bases. CDR3 length: 15 amino acids. In germline, CDR1 is SGHTA, CDR2 FQGTGA. The germline V and J ends were trimmed by 5 bases and 1 base, with 13 bases remaining between them. CDR3 region: CASSRTDSRTDTQYF. CDR3 bases: TGTGCCAGCAGCCGAACGGACTCCCGCACAGATACGCAGTATTTT.

This clonotype was seen repeatedly, ten times or more. The chain carries TRBV19 and TRBJ1-1; possibly TRBD1 for D (6 bases). Germline-derived CDR1 and CDR2 are LNHDA and SQIVND (reference sequence). This CDR3 spans 12 amino acids. The V and J ends lost 6 bases and 5 bases respectively, with 10 bases between them. For the CDR3, the DNA is TGTGCCAGTAGCACGACAGGAACTGAAGCTTTCTTT. This gives the protein CASSTTGTEAFF.

This clonotype has only a few counts. The chain links TRBV7-9 to TRBJ1-3; no firm D call. This CDR3 spans 15 amino acids. The V and J ends lost 4 bases and 0 bases respectively, with 10 bases between them. From germline, CDR1 is SEHNR and CDR2 FQNEAQ (reference sequence). CDR3 residues: CASSSETASGNTIYF. The DNA of the CDR3 is TGTGCCAGCAGCTCCGAGACGGCCTCTGGAAACACCATATATTTT.

The V gene is TRBV7-9, the J gene TRBJ2-3, with D perhaps TRBD2 (6 bases). The CDR3 is 15 amino acids. The V gene lost 4 bases and the J gene lost 1 base, with 12 bases spanning the gap. Germline CDR1 and CDR2: SEHNR and FQNEAQ (reference sequence). The CDR3 sequence is CASSSSGSRTDTQYF. The DNA for the CDR3 is TGTGCCAGCAGCTCGAGCGGGTCCCGCACAGATACGCAGTATTTT.

The chain carries TRBV7-2 and TRBJ2-7; D is perhaps TRBD1 or TRBD2 (6 bases each). V lost 5 bases and J lost 7, with 24 bases in between. This CDR3 contains 16 residues. Germline V gives CDR1 SGHTA, CDR2 FQGNSA. CDR3 sequence reads: CASSISGALLSWEQYV. CDR3 nucleotides: TGTGCCAGCAGCATCTCGGGGGCTCTCCTCTCTTGGGAGCAGTACGTC.

The table lists this clonotype with a few counts. This could be a read error, since a much larger clone is one nucleotide away. J is TRBJ2-3 and V is TRBV7-9; unclear D gene. Germline CDR1 is SEHNR and CDR2 is FQNEAQ (reference sequence). This CDR3 spans 13 amino acids. Trimming took off 4 bases at V and 1 base at J, with 6 bases between the two ends. The CDR3 here is CASSSEGTDTQYF. The CDR3 nucleotides are TGTGCCAGCAGCTCGGAAGGCACAGATACGCAGTATTTT. Drawing the rest from reference TRBV7-9 and TRBJ2-3, the complete variable domain is DTGVSQNPRHKITKRGQNVTFRCDPISEHNRLYWYRQTLGQGPEFLTYFQNEAQLEKSRLLSDRFSAERPKGSFSTLEIQRTEQGDSAMYLCASSSEGTDTQYFGPGTRLTVL.

This clonotype was observed a handful of times. Written as DNA, the CDR3 is TGTGCCAGCAGCCAAGGAGCGGGGGGTTACAATGAGCAGTTCTTC. This translates into CASSQGAGGYNEQFF. The rearrangement links TRBV3-1 to TRBJ2-1, with 9 bases identical to TRBD2. The length of the CDR3 is 15 residues. Germline V gene data show CDR1 as LGHDT and CDR2 as YNNKEL (reference sequence). The V segment lost 1 base and the J segment 4 bases; nucleotides outside the gene matches: 2.

Many counts were recorded for this clonotype. This chain uses TRBV5-1 with TRBJ2-2, with D possibly TRBD1 on 5 matching bases. Trimming left V 5 bases short and J 0 bases short, with 20 bases between. Looked up from germline, CDR1 is SGHRS and CDR2 is YFSETQ. The length of the CDR3 is 18 residues. CDR3 region: CASRRGAGLDPNTGELFF. For the CDR3, the DNA is TGCGCCAGCAGACGTGGGGCAGGCCTAGACCCGAACACCGGGGAGCTGTTTTTT.

This clonotype was observed many times. The chain is built from TRBV12-3 or TRBV12-4 and TRBJ1-1, with TRBD1 matching over 8 bases. The trim removed 6 bases at V and 10 bases at J, leaving 4 bases unmatched. The CDR3 is 11 amino acids. CDR3 loop: CASSPDRGAFF. The CDR3 nucleotides read TGTGCCAGCAGCCCCGACAGGGGAGCTTTCTTT.

Only a few counts were recorded for this clonotype. This chain links TRBV12-3 or TRBV12-4 with TRBJ1-1; TRBD1 matches 9 bases. V shed 3 bases, J shed 5 bases, and the junction held 7 bases outside the gene matches. This CDR3 has 15 amino acids. CDR3 in amino acids: CASSFPGQGMTEAFF. The CDR3 nucleotides read TGTGCCAGCAGTTTCCCAGGACAGGGGATGACTGAAGCTTTCTTT.

In this sample, this clonotype turned up a few times. This chain connects TRBV12-3 or TRBV12-4 to TRBJ1-6; 8 positions match TRBD1. V was pared by 5 bases and J by 10 bases, with 10 bases of the junction left unmatched. The CDR3 has 15 residues. This chain's CDR3 is CASSPPRQGKSPLHF. The CDR3 region has the DNA TGTGCCAGCAGTCCCCCGAGACAGGGGAAGTCACCCCTCCACTTT.

The chain couples TRBV9 to TRBJ2-7; D call uncertain. Germline-derived CDR1 and CDR2 are SGDLS and YYNGEE. V was shortened by 7 bases and J by 0 bases, with 17 bases between the two germline ends. CDR3 size: 15 residues. CDR3: CASDPVDWSSYEQYV. In DNA, the CDR3 is TGTGCCAGCGACCCGGTCGACTGGAGCTCCTACGAGCAGTACGTC.

This clonotype has only a few counts. V and J are TRBV10-3 and TRBJ2-5, with a tentative D call TRBD2 (6 bases). Germline V gene data show CDR1 as ENHRY and CDR2 as SYGVKD. Trimming left V 3 bases short and J 5 bases short, with 19 bases between. The CDR3 has 16 amino acids. The CDR3 region has the DNA TGTGCCATCAGTGACCCCCATGACGGGGCGGGGGAGACCCAGTACTTC. This gives the protein CAISDPHDGAGETQYF.

The chain is built from TRBV28 and TRBJ1-3; 9 positions match TRBD1. Germline loops: CDR1 MDHEN, CDR2 SYDVKM. J lost 3 bases, V lost 5 bases, and 8 bases had no gene match. The CDR3 sequence is 16 residues long. DNA for the CDR3: TGTGCCAGCAGTGTGGTCGGACAGGGGTTTGGAAACACCATATATTTT. Translation gives CASSVVGQGFGNTIYF.

The CDR3 DNA reads TGTGCCAGCAGCTTGGCGCAGGTGAACACTGAAGCTTTCTTT. Protein sequence: CASSLAQVNTEAFF. This rearrangement joins TRBV7-2 to TRBJ1-1; unclear D gene. The V and J ends lost 3 bases and 0 bases respectively, with 8 bases between them. The CDR3 has 14 amino acids. Germline V CDR1 and CDR2: SGHTA, FQGNSA.

This clonotype was seen only a few times. The rearrangement uses TRBV4-1 and TRBJ2-5, with D possibly TRBD1 on 5 matching bases. V lost 0 bases, J lost 0 bases, and 11 bases lay in between. CDR1 is MGHRA and CDR2 is YSYEKL in the germline V gene. The CDR3 covers 16 residues. The CDR3 DNA is TGCGCCAGCAGCCAAGAGGGGCAGACGTACCAAGAGACCCAGTACTTC. It yields the protein CASSQEGQTYQETQYF.

In its sample, this clonotype was seen a few times. The rearrangement uses TRBV29-1 and TRBJ2-7; TRBD1 is a possible D gene (5 bases). In germline, CDR1 is SQVTM, CDR2 ANQGSEA. V shed 7 bases and J shed 3 bases, with 16 bases lying between them. This CDR3 is built from 13 residues. As DNA, the CDR3 is TGCAGCGCCGTCGACAGTGGCCACTACGAGCAGTACTTC. Protein: CSAVDSGHYEQYF.

The chain is built from TRBV18 and TRBJ2-3, with 7 bases matching TRBD1. V was clipped by 6 bases and J by 1 base; unmatched bases: 22. Germline assignment: CDR1 KGHSH and CDR2 LQKENI. The CDR3 covers 20 residues. The CDR3 DNA reads as TGTGCCAGCTCCCACCATCGCCCCGGGAAGGGGGCTTGGGGCACAGATACGCAGTATTTT. It specifies CASSHHRPGKGAWGTDTQYF.

Only one count was recorded for this clonotype. The chain joins TRBV5-4 to TRBJ2-7; unclear D gene. The germline CDR1 and CDR2 sequences are SGHNT and YYREEE (reference sequence). This CDR3 has 14 amino acids. With 4 bases removed from V and 2 bases from J, the gap between germline ends came to 13 bases. Written as DNA, the CDR3 is TGTGCCAGCAGCGAGGACGATTCGCCCTACGAGCAGTACTTC. This codes for CASSEDDSPYEQYF.

This clonotype was seen a handful of times. The V gene is TRBV29-1, the J gene TRBJ2-5; possible D gene TRBD2, 5 bases. V lost 5 bases, J lost 6 bases, and 19 bases lay in between. In germline, CDR1 is SQVTM, CDR2 ANQGSEA. The CDR3 runs 14 residues. CDR3 residues: CSVQSGDGSQTQYF. CDR3 nucleotide sequence: TGCAGCGTTCAGTCCGGGGATGGTAGCCAGACCCAGTACTTC. The full variable domain, rest sourced from reference TRBV29-1 and TRBJ2-5, is SAVISQKPSRDICQRGTSLTIQCQVDSQVTMMFWYRQQPGQSLTLIATANQGSEATYESGFVIDKFPISRPNLTFSTLTVSNMSPEDSSIYLCSVQSGDGSQTQYFGPGTRLLVL.